This T cell receptor (beta chain) was found in a study of blood T cell repertoires in COVID-19 (dated by TCRdb to between 2020 and 2021). Turning to the overall study: Collaborator samples came from the United States, Italy and Spain and covered acute and convalescent phases of COVID-19. The samples were drawn from the first 160 participants of the ongoing ImmuneRACE study and from 1,254 subjects provided by 6 global collaborators. The sample metadata nearly always contained a de-identified subject ID, COVID-19 status, age in years and sex. Where HLA class I and class II types were available, the types were taken from metadata supplied by the sample provider, not from assay-based typing. The repertoires were released in a freely available public database meant as a resource for research on the immune response to SARS-CoV-2. Deeply sampled blood TCRbeta repertoires from subjects exposed to, actively infected with, or recovered from COVID-19 were included in the dataset. The material from the prospective study consisted of cDNA or gDNA derived from T cells, B-cell-depleted T cells, or PBMCs. Summary of the overall study and its limitations: How much clinical and demographic metadata was included differed by source and by participant, and the metadata was provided uncurated.

The germline V gene sets CDR1 to KGHSH and CDR2 to LQKENI. Inclusive of the bounding cysteine and phenylalanine, the CDR3 is 14 residues long. Here the CDR3 DNA is all that survives: 42 bases in frame from base 1. V sheds 3 bases and J sheds 9 bases, leaving 12 bases between their ends. Collaborating institutions collected whole blood in K2EDTA tubes following their own protocols. Collaborator samples were shipped for TCRbeta analysis as frozen whole blood, isolated PBMCs, or DNA extracted from either sample type. This clone showed up just a few times. Which antigen it targets is not known. Per-base qualities were not stored, and no clone one base away is much larger. TCRbeta CDR3 regions were amplified from genomic DNA by means of the immunoSEQ Assay, a bias-controlled multiplex PCR. The original methods were these. Nucleated cell counts per sample were estimated from amplification of reference gene primers within the assay. To quantify the absolute abundance of each unique TCRbeta CDR3 rearrangement, sequence reads were collapsed and filtered. For each sample, productive Simpson clonality was calculated as the square root of Simpson's diversity index over productive rearrangements. Drawn from immuneACCESS, this table holds only the in-frame rearrangements with V and J called that TCRdb kept. Clones are partly lost; checked studies trace under half to an unresolved V gene and leave the rest unexplained. V, J and clone size are those of that table, while D and trimming were read from the DNA. Here the sample has 60,000 to 85,000 clones; under 85% occur a single time. The top ten clonotypes cover over 20% of the sample.

The sample taken for sequencing was peripheral blood. This sequence was found in an older man with acute or convalescent COVID-19. Rearrangement joined TRBV18 to TRBJ1-6, with the D gene too uncertain to name. The nucleotide sequence is TGTGCCAGCTCACCGGGTACTAGGGTTTCACCCCTCCACTTT. The resulting protein is CASSPGTRVSPLHF.